This TCR beta chain comes out of a study of blood T cell repertoires in COVID-19. Study at large: There were acute and convalescent COVID-19 samples, and they came from the United States, Italy and Spain. From T cells, B-cell-depleted T cells, or PBMCs came the material, which was cDNA or gDNA.

How the authors handled the data: Using reference gene primer amplification, nucleated cell counts were estimated. Sequenced by immunoSEQ multiplex PCR; TCRdb stores in-frame clones only, minus some. The D gene and trimming were derived from the DNA, and the V and J assignments and clone size from that table. Here the sample spans 130,000 to 150,000 clones, under 85% being singletons. This clone appeared a few times. Sequenced: peripheral blood. The TCR sequence derives from a human donor in a cohort sampled during active COVID-19.

CDR3 nucleotide sequence: TGTGCCAGCAGCTTCACAAGGAGCGTGGAGAACACTGAAGCTTTCTTT. Its translation is CASSFTRSVENTEAFF. The chain joins TRBV7-9 to TRBJ1-1; the D is unclear. Germline CDR1 and CDR2: SEHNR and FQNEAQ (reference sequence). There are 16 residues in the CDR3. V was clipped by 3 bases and J by 1 base, with 15 bases between them.